The T cell receptor beta chain under discussion was sequenced for a study of shared clonotypes between healthy human individuals. Naivety among CD8 cells was defined by CD45RO negativity and positive CCR7 selection, thereby excluding terminally differentiated effector memory CD45RA+ cells. Study results and caveats: Generation probabilities were higher for clonotypes shared across all four sorted-subset donors than for unshared ones.

The authors loaded about 200 ng DNA, roughly 27,000 T cell genomes, into sorted-subset replicate PCRs. Repertoires were generated with immunoSEQ multiplex PCR, while TCRdb's copy carries only in-frame clones and drops some. The table records roughly 2.1 million clones, about 93% of them present only once. For this clone: Its antigen remains unknown.

Per the germline V gene, CDR1 is MNHEY and CDR2 is SMNVEV (reference sequence). The V and J ends lost 6 bases and 2 bases respectively, with 24 bases between them. CDR3 size: 18 residues. The source of this sequence is a man aged 18 to 29 in good health. Some clones in this sample may be carry-over from other donors' samples. What was sequenced was naive CD8+ T cells from PBMCs. The chain recombines TRBV27 with TRBJ2-3, with D possibly matching TRBD2 (5 bases). The CDR3 sequence is CASSPLSFGERYTDTQYF. CDR3 DNA sequence: TGTGCCAGCAGCCCCCTGAGTTTTGGGGAGAGGTACACAGATACGCAGTATTTT.